This record covers a single TCR beta chain. Its matching antigen is unknown. Time point described: baseline pretreatment blood. The treatment here: 15 Gy SBRT to primary tumor, nephrectomy 4 weeks later. Serial blood draws occurred at baseline and 2 and 4 weeks post-SBRT. This sample is drawn from a study of radiation and T cells in renal cell carcinoma. Background on the study: Nephrectomy followed 15 Gy stereotactic body radiation by 4 weeks.

Study-wide points: Pretreatment tumor biopsies were lacking, so baseline clonotypes are unknown. In blood, top tumor clones expanded by 2 weeks, shrinking by 4.

Libraries were prepared by immunoSEQ multiplex PCR; TCRdb keeps only in-frame clonotypes and omits some of them. The repertoire consists of 20,000 to 25,000 clones, with around 80% occurring once and the leading ten covering around 42%. The sequencing used blood, collected from a patient whose treatment included radiotherapy and nephrectomy. The clonotype was recovered from a man aged 60 to 75 with renal cell carcinoma.

The chain's CDR3 is CACRPGGWGYTF. Written as DNA, the CDR3 is TGTGCCTGTAGGCCGGGGGGCTGGGGCTACACCTTC. The J gene is TRBJ1-2, the V gene TRBV30; D may be TRBD1 (6 bases). Germline CDR1 GTSNPN, CDR2 SVGIG (reference sequence). The CDR3 consists of 12 residues. V gave up 6 bases and J gave up 8 bases, with 16 bases separating them. Looking up the rest from reference TRBV30 and TRBJ1-2 gives the full variable domain: SQTIHQWPATLVQPVGSPLSLECTVEGTSNPNLYWYRQAAGRGLQLLFYSVGIGQISSEVPQNLSASRPQDRQFILSSKKLLLSDSGFYLCACRPGGWGYTFGSGTRLTVV.